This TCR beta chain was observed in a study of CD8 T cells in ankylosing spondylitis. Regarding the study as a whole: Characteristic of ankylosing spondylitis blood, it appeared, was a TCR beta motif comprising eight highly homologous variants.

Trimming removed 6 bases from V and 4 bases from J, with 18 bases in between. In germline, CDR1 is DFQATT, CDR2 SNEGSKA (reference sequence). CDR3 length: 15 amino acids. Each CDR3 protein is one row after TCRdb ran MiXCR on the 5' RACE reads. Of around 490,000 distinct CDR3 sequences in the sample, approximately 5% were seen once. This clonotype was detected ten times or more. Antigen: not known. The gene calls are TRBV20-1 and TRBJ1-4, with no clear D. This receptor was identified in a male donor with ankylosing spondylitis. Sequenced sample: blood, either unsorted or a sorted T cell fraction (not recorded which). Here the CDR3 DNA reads TGCAGTGCCCCCCCGTCCCGCGGTTTTAATGAAAAACTGTTTTTT. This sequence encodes CSAPPSRGFNEKLFF.